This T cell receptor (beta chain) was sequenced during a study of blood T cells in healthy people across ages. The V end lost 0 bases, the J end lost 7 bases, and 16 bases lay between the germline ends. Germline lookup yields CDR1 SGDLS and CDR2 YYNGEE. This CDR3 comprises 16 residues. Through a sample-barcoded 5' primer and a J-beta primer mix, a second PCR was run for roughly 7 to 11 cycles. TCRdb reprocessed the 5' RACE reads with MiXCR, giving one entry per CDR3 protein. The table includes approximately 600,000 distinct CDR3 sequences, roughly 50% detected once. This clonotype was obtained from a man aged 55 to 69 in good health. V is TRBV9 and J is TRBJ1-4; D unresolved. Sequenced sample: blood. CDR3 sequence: CASSVGDGDRAEKLFF. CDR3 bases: TGTGCCAGCAGCGTAGGAGACGGAGATCGTGCTGAAAAACTGTTTTTT. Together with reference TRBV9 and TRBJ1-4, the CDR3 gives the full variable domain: DSGVTQTPKHLITATGQRVTLRCSPRSGDLSVYWYQQSLDQGLQFLIQYYNGEERAKGNILERFSAQQFPDLHSELNLSSLELGDSALYFCASSVGDGDRAEKLFFGSGTQLSVL.